These 16 T cell receptor beta chains share one sample of origin, sequenced in a study of blood T cell repertoires in COVID-19. Measured with immunoSEQ multiplex PCR; TCRdb has only the in-frame clones, and not every one. The table lists more than 85,000 clones, about 86% of them singletons, with around 1.9% in the top ten. The sample comprised peripheral blood. These receptors came from a middle-aged man with COVID-19, enrolled during active disease.

The V and J genes are TRBV2 and TRBJ2-3; 7 nucleotides match TRBD2. CDR1 SNHLY and CDR2 FYNNEI come from the germline V gene. The CDR3 consists of 18 residues. V lost 0 bases to trimming and J lost 6 bases; unmatched junction nucleotides: 15. DNA for the CDR3: TGTGCCAGCAGTGAAGCTAGGGGAGGGATCCGCACCGTTGATACGCAGTATTTT. It codes for CASSEARGGIRTVDTQYF.

V usage is TRBV18 and J usage is TRBJ1-5, with a possible D match to TRBD1 (6 bases). The CDR3 spans 13 residues. Per the germline V gene, CDR1 is KGHSH and CDR2 is LQKENI. Trimming shortened V by 5 bases and J by 5 bases, and 10 bases separated the two germline ends. The CDR3 DNA is TGTGCCAGCTCAGACAGGATCGATCAGCCCCAGCATTTT. Translated: CASSDRIDQPQHF.

J is TRBJ1-1 and V is TRBV7-2; D gene uncertain. The CDR3 extends over 14 amino acids. V was trimmed by 1 base and J by 4 bases, leaving 10 bases between them. Germline CDR1 reads SGHTA; CDR2 reads FQGNSA. The CDR3, as DNA: TGTGCCAGCAGCTTAGTACGGACTGGCACTGAAGCTTTCTTT. It encodes CASSLVRTGTEAFF.

This clone was observed a few times. In DNA form, the CDR3 reads TGTGCCAGCAGTTTTTCTAACACCGGGGAGCTGTTTTTT. It specifies CASSFSNTGELFF. This chain uses TRBV12-3 or TRBV12-4 with TRBJ2-2; D not certain. This CDR3 spans 13 amino acids. The V end was cut by 3 bases, the J end by 2 bases, with 4 bases between.

The rearrangement links TRBV30 to TRBJ1-6, with D unclear. The V end lost 3 bases, the J end lost 0 bases, and 21 bases lay between the germline ends. Germline assignment: CDR1 GTSNPN and CDR2 SVGIG (reference sequence). This CDR3 has 19 amino acids. This CDR3 reads CAWRQENGGTSSYNSPLHF. As DNA, the CDR3 is TGTGCCTGGAGGCAGGAAAACGGTGGAACTAGCTCCTATAATTCACCCCTCCACTTT.

The chain combines TRBV5-4 with TRBJ2-7; 7 positions match TRBD2. The CDR3 has 19 amino acids. V trimming: 4 bases; J trimming: 1 base; junction bases outside the gene matches: 20. From germline, CDR1 is SGHNT and CDR2 YYREEE (reference sequence). CDR3 DNA: TGTGCCAGCAGCCAGGGCCTCAGACCACTAGCGCAATCATCCTACGAGCAGTACTTC. Translating gives CASSQGLRPLAQSSYEQYF.

The chain uses TRBV19 and TRBJ1-1; TRBD1 is a possible D gene (5 bases). This CDR3 is 16 amino acids long. Trimming cost V 3 bases and J 5 bases, with 19 bases left between them. Germline V CDR1 and CDR2: LNHDA, SQIVND (reference sequence). The DNA of the CDR3 is TGTGCCAGTAGTATTATGGGACTTGGGATATGGACTGAAGCTTTCTTT. This gives the protein CASSIMGLGIWTEAFF.

This sequence joins TRBV6-5 and TRBJ1-2; D is unresolved. The germline gives CDR1 MNHEY, CDR2 SVGAGI. There are 14 residues in the CDR3. Trimming stripped 8 bases from V and 2 bases from J, with 15 bases between. The CDR3 DNA is TGTGCCAGCTCCCGGACTAGCACGAACTATGGCTACACCTTC. This sequence encodes CASSRTSTNYGYTF.

The chain combines TRBV2 with TRBJ1-2, with D hard to call. Germline V gene sequence: CDR1 SNHLY, CDR2 FYNNEI. V lost 6 bases and J lost 0, with 8 bases in between. This CDR3 is 13 amino acids long. CDR3 nucleotide sequence: TGTGCCAGCAGCAGAGACTCTAACTATGGCTACACCTTC. Protein: CASSRDSNYGYTF.

This chain links TRBV23-1 with TRBJ2-1; 8 bases are shared with TRBD1. TRBV23-1 is sorted into the ORF group, with uncertain function. Losses at the gene ends were 6 bases for V and 5 bases for J; bases not matched to a gene: 6. The CDR3 spans 14 residues. The CDR3 coding sequence is TGCGCCAGCAGCGCCAGGGGGCTCAACAATGAGCAGTTCTTC. Encoded protein: CASSARGLNNEQFF.

The chain links TRBV9 to TRBJ1-2; a weak D match, TRBD1 (5 bases). Germline CDR1 SGDLS, CDR2 YYNGEE. The CDR3 extends over 17 amino acids. V shed 1 base and J shed 0 bases, with 16 bases lying between them. This chain's CDR3 is CASSVHPSGTTNYGYTF. Written as DNA, the CDR3 is TGTGCCAGCAGCGTACACCCCTCCGGGACTACTAACTATGGCTACACCTTC.

The chain carries TRBV18 and TRBJ2-1; 9 bases align to TRBD2. The CDR3 loop spans 17 amino acids. CDR1 is KGHSH and CDR2 is LQKENI in the germline V gene. The J segment lost 10 bases and the V segment lost 6 bases, leaving 19 bases of the junction unmatched. The CDR3 DNA reads TGTGCCAGCTCGCGAAGACCTAGCGGGGCCTCCCCTAGCGAGCAGTTCTTC. Amino acid sequence: CASSRRPSGASPSEQFF.

The gene calls are TRBV5-4 and TRBJ1-1, with 7 nucleotides matching TRBD1. The V and J ends lost 4 bases and 7 bases, in that order; junction bases with no gene match: 4. CDR1 and CDR2 (germline): SGHNT, YYREEE (reference sequence). The CDR3 runs 12 residues. CDR3 amino acids: CASSPGTDEAFF. The DNA of the CDR3 is TGTGCCAGCAGCCCCGGGACAGATGAAGCTTTCTTT.

The V gene is TRBV29-1, the J gene TRBJ1-1; weak D call: TRBD1 (5 bases). V shed 5 bases and J shed 1 base, with 14 bases lying between them. This CDR3 is 14 amino acids long. CDR1 and CDR2 (germline): SQVTM, ANQGSEA. The DNA of the CDR3 is TGCAGCGTTCTGGGACTCCCTCAGAACACTGAAGCTTTCTTT. Its protein is CSVLGLPQNTEAFF.

This clone appeared once. This chain connects TRBV7-8 to TRBJ1-1; 8 bases align to TRBD1. Losses at the gene ends were 5 bases for V and 5 bases for J; bases not matched to a gene: 7. The CDR3 loop spans 14 amino acids. Per germline, CDR1 SGHVS and CDR2 FQNEAQ. The CDR3 nucleotides are TGTGCCAGCAGCCCCTCCGACAGGGGAACTGAAGCTTTCTTT. It translates to CASSPSDRGTEAFF.

CDR3 bases: TGTGCCTGTACCGGGATAGGAGGCTCTGGGGCCAACGTCCTGACTTTC. It encodes CACTGIGGSGANVLTF. The chain uses TRBV30 and TRBJ2-6; tentatively, D is TRBD2 (5 bases). CDR3 length equals 16 residues. The germline V gene has CDR1 GTSNPN and CDR2 SVGIG (reference sequence). Trimming pared 6 bases from V and 0 bases from J, leaving 15 bases between.